This T cell receptor beta chain was sequenced in a study of cytomegalovirus exposure and HLA in healthy donors. The V and J ends lost 6 bases and 6 bases respectively, with 20 bases between them. Germline CDR1 is MNHEY and CDR2 is SVGAGI. The CDR3 sequence is 15 residues long. Findings of the study overall: While the bulk of TCR sequences proved rare, some public TCRs turned up in many donors. The study recorded about 150 TCR beta chains that were cytomegalovirus-associated.

Some clones are missing from TCRdb's copy, which holds only in-frame ones; the method was immunoSEQ multiplex PCR. The sample contains 180,000 or so clones, 70% to 85% of which appear only once. Regarding this clone: As yet, its antigen is unknown.

The TCR originated in a woman in her 30s in good health and CMV-seropositive. The chain has TRBV6-5 and TRBJ1-2; the D gene is possibly TRBD1 (5 bases). The specimen sequenced was PBMCs. CDR3 region: CASRISGLAINGYTF. The CDR3 nucleotides read TGTGCCAGCAGGATCTCGGGACTTGCTATTAATGGCTACACCTTC.